The rows below give T cell receptor beta chains drawn from one sample of a study of CD8+ T cells in alopecia areata. The method was immunoSEQ multiplex PCR; TCRdb's version includes in-frame clones alone and lacks a portion of them. The sample includes approximately 180,000 clones, 50% to 70% of them seen just once. Here the sequenced sample was CD4+ T cells sorted from blood, taken at week 49, from a patient treated with tofacitinib. The receptors were gathered from a human donor with alopecia areata. CDR3s include the opening cysteine and the closing phenylalanine or tryptophan. Fields, in order: CDR3 DNA, CDR3 protein, D gene, J gene, V gene, clone size. The D gene is left open where the match is weak. Some rows have no size entry. The others give once, few or many, or a class for an expanded clone.

CDR3 DNA: TGTGCCTGGAGCGACGGGACCTATAATTCACCCCTCCACTTT
CDR3 protein: CAWSDGTYNSPLHF
D gene: NA
J gene: TRBJ1-6
V gene: TRBV30
clone size: NA

CDR3 DNA: TGTGCCAGCAGCTTATGGTCTGAAGAAAAACTGTTTTTT
CDR3 protein: CASSLWSEEKLFF
D gene: NA
J gene: TRBJ1-4
V gene: TRBV7-2
clone size: NA

CDR3 DNA: TGTGCCAGCAGTGTGGGGGGGACTGGTCGGGATACGCAGTATTTT
CDR3 protein: CASSVGGTGRDTQYF
D gene: TRBD2
J gene: TRBJ2-3
V gene: TRBV25-1
clone size: once

CDR3 DNA: TGTGCCTGGAGTGTGGGAGCTTACGAGCAGTACTTC
CDR3 protein: CAWSVGAYEQYF
D gene: NA
J gene: TRBJ2-7
V gene: TRBV30
clone size: NA

CDR3 DNA: TGTGCCTGGAGTCGGACAGGGACTGGCAATCAGCCCCAGCATTTT
CDR3 protein: CAWSRTGTGNQPQHF
D gene: TRBD1
J gene: TRBJ1-5
V gene: TRBV30
clone size: few

CDR3 DNA: TGTGCCAGCAGCTCCCGACTAGCGGGGGCCGGAAACAATGAGCAGTTCTTC
CDR3 protein: CASSSRLAGAGNNEQFF
D gene: TRBD2
J gene: TRBJ2-1
V gene: TRBV7-2
clone size: many

CDR3 DNA: TGCAGCGCCGCCGGACAGGGGAGACCCTACGAGCAGTACTTC
CDR3 protein: CSAAGQGRPYEQYF
D gene: TRBD1
J gene: TRBJ2-7
V gene: TRBV29-1
clone size: few

CDR3 DNA: TGCGCCAGCAGCTTCCCGGGATCACCCCTCCACTTT
CDR3 protein: CASSFPGSPLHF
D gene: NA
J gene: TRBJ1-6
V gene: TRBV5-1
clone size: NA

CDR3 DNA: TGTGCCACCAGCAGGGCCTTATCAAGTCAGCCCCAGCATTTT
CDR3 protein: CATSRALSSQPQHF
D gene: NA
J gene: TRBJ1-5
V gene: TRBV15
clone size: few

CDR3 DNA: TGTGCCAGCAGTCCCGGGGAGAGCTTTTCACCCCTCCACTTT
CDR3 protein: CASSPGESFSPLHF
D gene: NA
J gene: TRBJ1-6
V gene: TRBV25-1
clone size: NA